This entry lists 12 T cell receptor beta chains sequenced from one sample in a study of T cell responses to AZD1222 COVID-19 vaccine. Clones were sequenced by immunoSEQ multiplex PCR, and TCRdb holds only the in-frame ones, with some missing. The sample lists 150,000 or so clones; 70% to 90% were seen once. This specimen consisted of peripheral blood, obtained on day 0 of AZD1222 vaccination. These receptors were obtained from an adult in good health.

CDR3 nucleotide sequence: TGTGCCAGCAGTTTATCGGGACAGCGATTCTCTGGGGCCAACGTCCTGACTTTC. Translation gives CASSLSGQRFSGANVLTF. This chain uses TRBV27 with TRBJ2-6; 7 bases fit TRBD1. Germline trimming cut 0 bases from V and 0 bases from J; bases unmatched to any gene: 5. Germline V gene data show CDR1 as MNHEY and CDR2 as SMNVEV (reference sequence). CDR3 length equals 18 residues.

J is TRBJ1-1 and V is TRBV15; 8 positions match TRBD1. Germline CDR1 is LNHNV and CDR2 is YYDKDF (reference sequence). The V segment lost 1 base and the J segment 1 base; nucleotides outside the gene matches: 5. The CDR3 spans 16 residues. The CDR3 loop is CATSRAEGTGNTEAFF. The CDR3 DNA reads TGTGCCACCAGCAGAGCAGAGGGGACAGGGAACACTGAAGCTTTCTTT.

This chain uses TRBV24-1 with TRBJ2-1; no firm D call. Trimming removed 0 bases from V and 8 bases from J, with 4 bases in between. Germline CDR1 and CDR2: KGHDR and SFDVKD. CDR3 size: 12 residues. As DNA, the CDR3 is TGTGCCACCAGTGATTTGAAGGATGAGCAGTTCTTC. Translated: CATSDLKDEQFF.

CDR3 protein: CASSPGGPGNTIYF. The CDR3 region has the DNA TGTGCCAGCAGCCCCGGGGGGCCTGGAAACACCATATATTTT. The genes are TRBV5-5 and TRBJ1-3; D possibly corresponds to TRBD1 (6 bases). Trimming pared 4 bases from V and 2 bases from J, leaving 10 bases between. Germline CDR1 SGHKS, CDR2 YYEKEE (reference sequence). The CDR3 covers 14 residues.

The rearrangement joins TRBV19 to TRBJ2-1; D is unclear. The germline V gene has CDR1 LNHDA and CDR2 SQIVND (reference sequence). V was trimmed by 7 bases and J by 0 bases, leaving 10 bases between them. This CDR3 has 14 amino acids. CDR3 nucleotides: TGTGCCAGTAATACGCAGAGCTCCTACAATGAGCAGTTCTTC. Translating it yields CASNTQSSYNEQFF.

The chain combines TRBV30 with TRBJ1-5; D call uncertain. V was pared by 1 base and J by 1 base, with 14 bases between. CDR3 length: 16 residues. Per the germline V gene, CDR1 is GTSNPN and CDR2 is SVGIG (reference sequence). The CDR3 nucleotides are TGTGCCTGGAGTGGAAGGTGGGGTTCAAGCAATCAGCCCCAGCATTTT. It translates to CAWSGRWGSSNQPQHF.

This sequence joins TRBV9 and TRBJ2-5, with no clear D. Per the germline V gene, CDR1 is SGDLS and CDR2 is YYNGEE. This CDR3 has 13 residues. V shed 4 bases and J shed 4 bases, with 11 bases lying between them. The CDR3 loop is CASSNEPRETQYF. In DNA, the CDR3 is TGTGCCAGCAGCAATGAGCCCCGAGAGACCCAGTACTTC.

This chain joins TRBV7-2 and TRBJ1-2; D may be TRBD1 (6 bases). Germline-derived CDR1 and CDR2 are SGHTA and FQGNSA. The CDR3 runs 14 residues. The ends were cut back, 1 base at V and 5 bases at J, with 11 bases in the middle. CDR3 amino acids: CASSLVGQGYGYTF. The DNA of the CDR3 is TGTGCCAGCAGCTTAGTAGGTCAGGGGTATGGCTACACCTTC.

In this sample, this clone turned up once. The chain employs TRBV4-3 and TRBJ1-2, with unresolved D. CDR1 is LGHNA, CDR2 YSLEER, per germline. The CDR3 length is 14 residues. V was shortened by 0 bases and J by 2 bases, with 7 bases between the two germline ends. The CDR3 sequence is CASSQETRNYGYTF. The CDR3 nucleotides are TGCGCCAGCAGCCAAGAGACACGGAACTATGGCTACACCTTC.

V and J are TRBV30 and TRBJ2-2; a possible D gene is TRBD1 (6 bases). The CDR3 extends over 14 amino acids. The germline V gene has CDR1 GTSNPN and CDR2 SVGIG (reference sequence). With 5 bases removed from V and 0 bases from J, the gap between germline ends came to 10 bases. CDR3 residues: CAWRTVTNTGELFF. The DNA of the CDR3 is TGTGCCTGGCGGACAGTGACGAACACCGGGGAGCTGTTTTTT.

The chain employs TRBV19 and TRBJ2-1, with 8 bases lining up with TRBD2. The CDR3 is 14 amino acids. V shed 4 bases, J shed 5 bases, and the junction held 4 bases outside the gene matches. CDR1 LNHDA and CDR2 SQIVND come from the germline V gene (reference sequence). CDR3 amino acids: CASSRAGADNEQFF. For the CDR3, the DNA is TGTGCCAGTAGTAGAGCGGGAGCCGACAATGAGCAGTTCTTC.

The chain couples TRBV7-8 to TRBJ2-7, with D uncertain. This CDR3 has 14 amino acids. Germline loops: CDR1 SGHVS, CDR2 FQNEAQ. The V end was cut by 3 bases, the J end by 3 bases, with 12 bases between. The CDR3 nucleotides are TGTGCCAGCAGCTTCAGGTACCCCGACTACGAGCAGTACTTC. Protein: CASSFRYPDYEQYF. Filled out from reference TRBV7-8 and TRBJ2-7, the complete variable domain reads GAGVSQSPRYKVAKRGQDVALRCDPISGHVSLFWYQQALGQGPEFLTYFQNEAQLDKSGLPSDRFFAERPEGSVSTLKIQRTQQEDSAVYLCASSFRYPDYEQYFGPGTRLTVT.